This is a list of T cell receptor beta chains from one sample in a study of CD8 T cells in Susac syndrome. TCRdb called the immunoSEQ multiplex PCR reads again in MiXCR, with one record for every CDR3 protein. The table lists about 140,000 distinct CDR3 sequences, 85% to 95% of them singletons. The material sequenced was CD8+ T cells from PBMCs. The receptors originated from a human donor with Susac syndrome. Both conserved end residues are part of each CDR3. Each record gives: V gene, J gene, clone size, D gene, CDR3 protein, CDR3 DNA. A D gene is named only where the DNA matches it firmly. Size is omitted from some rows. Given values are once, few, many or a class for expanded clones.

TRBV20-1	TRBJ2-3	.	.	CSATSGYHTDTQYF	TGCAGTGCTACGAGCGGGTACCACACAGATACGCAGTATTTT
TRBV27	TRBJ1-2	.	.	CASSPGTTYGYTF	TGTGCCAGCAGCCCCGGGACAACCTATGGCTACACCTTC
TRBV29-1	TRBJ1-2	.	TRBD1	CSARDRVDYGYTF	TGCAGCGCCCGGGACAGGGTGGACTATGGCTACACCTTC
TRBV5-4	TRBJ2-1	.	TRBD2	CASSSLAGEDNEQFF	TGTGCCAGCAGCTCCTTAGCGGGAGAGGACAATGAGCAGTTCTTC
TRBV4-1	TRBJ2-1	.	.	CASSQVKNEQFF	TGCGCCAGCAGCCAAGTTAAAAATGAGCAGTTCTTC
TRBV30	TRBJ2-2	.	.	CAWSHRWAGKNTGELFF	TGTGCCTGGAGTCACCGATGGGCAGGGAAAAACACCGGGGAGCTGTTTTTT
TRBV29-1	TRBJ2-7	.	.	CSVELGTNYEQYF	TGCAGCGTTGAACTGGGAACCAACTACGAGCAGTACTTC
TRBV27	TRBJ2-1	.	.	CASSLFSRSYNEQFF	TGTGCCAGCAGTTTATTTTCCAGATCTTACAATGAGCAGTTCTTC
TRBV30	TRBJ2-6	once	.	CAWSPAGGANVLTF	TGTGCCTGGAGTCCCGCCGGTGGGGCCAACGTCCTGACTTTC
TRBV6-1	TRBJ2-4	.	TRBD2	CASSLSVTTSGFLAKNIQYF	TGTGCCAGCAGCTTAAGCGTAACGACTAGCGGGTTCCTAGCCAAAAACATTCAGTACTTC
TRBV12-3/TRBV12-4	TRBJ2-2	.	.	CANQGNTGELFF	TGTGCCAACCAGGGGAACACCGGGGAGCTGTTTTTT
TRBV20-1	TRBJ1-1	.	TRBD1	CSARQGALTFF	TGCAGTGCTAGACAGGGGGCGCTGACTTTCTTT
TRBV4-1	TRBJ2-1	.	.	CASSQEDATYNEQFF	TGCGCCAGCAGCCAAGAGGACGCTACCTACAATGAGCAGTTCTTC
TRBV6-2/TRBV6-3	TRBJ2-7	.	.	CASTEGTYRVYEQYF	TGTGCCAGCACCGAAGGGACATACCGAGTCTACGAGCAGTACTTC
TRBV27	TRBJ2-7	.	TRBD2	CATRSGVYEQYF	TGTGCCACCAGGAGCGGGGTCTACGAGCAGTACTTC
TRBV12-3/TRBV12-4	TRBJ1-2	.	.	CASAAQGSNGYTF	TGTGCCAGCGCGGCACAGGGCTCAAATGGCTACACCTTC
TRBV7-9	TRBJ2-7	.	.	CASSLEDEQYF	TGTGCCAGCAGCTTAGAAGACGAGCAGTACTTC
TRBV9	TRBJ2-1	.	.	CASSVDGLRDEQFF	TGTGCCAGCAGCGTAGACGGACTCCGGGATGAGCAGTTCTTC
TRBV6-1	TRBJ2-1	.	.	CASSLLPGGSTYNEQFF	TGTGCCAGCAGCCTACTGCCCGGGGGATCTACCTACAATGAGCAGTTCTTC
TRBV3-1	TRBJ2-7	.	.	CASSQLKFSMAYEQYF	TGTGCCAGCAGCCAACTTAAGTTCTCCATGGCGTACGAGCAGTACTTC
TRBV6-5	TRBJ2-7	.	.	CASSYSEGLDEQYF	TGTGCCAGCAGTTACTCTGAGGGTCTTGACGAGCAGTACTTC
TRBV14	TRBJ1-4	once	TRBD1	CASSQGGTDWRKLFF	TGTGCCAGCAGCCAGGGTGGGACAGATTGGAGAAAACTGTTTTTT